This TCR beta chain was captured by sequencing in a study of beta chain features in type 1 diabetes. General study points: cDNA-based reads could over-represent cells with high TCR expression. The VDJ junctions of type 1 diabetes patients carried fewer insertions and more deletions.

Of the isolated RNA, all was reverse transcribed, and so the sequenced material was expressed TCRB transcripts. Regulatory, naive and central memory T cell samples averaged around 3.6 million reads. Repertoires were generated with immunoSEQ multiplex PCR, while TCRdb's copy carries only in-frame clones and drops some. The sample lists roughly 500,000 clones, 11% seen once, with approximately 0.05% in the top ten. Of note for this clone: Its antigen remains unidentified.

This TCR came from a young woman in good health. The sequenced sample was naive CD4+ T cells from blood.

The chain's CDR3 is CASSLARQGTYEQYF. The CDR3 DNA follows: TGCGCCAGCAGCTTGGCTCGTCAGGGAACCTACGAGCAGTACTTC. The chain recombines TRBV5-1 with TRBJ2-7; a weak D match, TRBD1 (5 bases). The V end was cut by 0 bases, the J end by 2 bases, with 12 bases between. Germline-derived CDR1 and CDR2 are SGHRS and YFSETQ. This CDR3 has 15 amino acids.